This is a list of T cell receptor beta chains from one sample in a study of control samples from healthy donors and cancer patients. Profiled with immunoSEQ multiplex PCR; TCRdb holds only in-frame clones, not every one. The sample has some 89,000 clones; around 86% are singletons. The specimen sequenced was blood. All receptors derive from a man aged 25 to 40 in good health. The CDR3 runs from the conserved cysteine through the conserved F or W. The D gene is left open where the match is weak. Size is omitted from some rows. Given values are once, few, many or a class for expanded clones.

cdr3_nt	cdr3_aa	v_call	j_call	clone_size	d_call
TGCGCCAGCAGTGTAGCGGGGGGTGTCGGGGAGCTGTTTTTT	CASSVAGGVGELFF	TRBV10-2	TRBJ2-2	.	TRBD2
TGTGCCAGTAGTGTCACGGAGGGGAACACTGAAGCTTTCTTT	CASSVTEGNTEAFF	TRBV19	TRBJ1-1	.	.
TGTGCCACCGGCCACACTGCAGCCTCCAACACTGAAGCTTTCTTT	CATGHTAASNTEAFF	TRBV15	TRBJ1-1	once	.
TGTGCCAGCAGCTCTCGGACTCGGGACGAGCAGTACTTC	CASSSRTRDEQYF	TRBV11-2	TRBJ2-7	.	.
TGTGCCAGTAGAGGGGGCACAGATACGCAGTATTTT	CASRGGTDTQYF	TRBV19	TRBJ2-3	.	.
TGTGCCACCAGGCTGGGTGGGGGGGTCCCCTCGTCCGGGGAGCTGTTTTTT	CATRLGGGVPSSGELFF	TRBV24-1	TRBJ2-2	.	TRBD2
TGTGCCAGCAGCGTAGGTAACTCCTACAATGAGCAGTTCTTC	CASSVGNSYNEQFF	TRBV9	TRBJ2-1	.	.
TGTGCCAGCACCATACAGTGGGGCGGCGGGGAGCTGTTTTTT	CASTIQWGGGELFF	TRBV7-2	TRBJ2-2	.	.
TGTGCCAGCAGTTACTGGACAGAAGACGTCTATGGCTACACCTTC	CASSYWTEDVYGYTF	TRBV6-5	TRBJ1-2	.	.
TGTGCCAGCAGCTTGGCCGGAGGGTCGTGGTGCAATCAGCCCCAGCATTTT	CASSLAGGSWCNQPQHF	TRBV5-4	TRBJ1-5	.	.
TGTGCCAGCAGCCCCCGGGCAACTAACTATGGCTACACCTTC	CASSPRATNYGYTF	TRBV9	TRBJ1-2	.	.
TGCGCCAGCAGCCCCGAGGGGGGGGCGTTTGGAAACACCATATATTTT	CASSPEGGAFGNTIYF	TRBV4-1	TRBJ1-3	once	.
TGTGCCAGCAGCCAAAGGGCCACAGATACGCAGTATTTT	CASSQRATDTQYF	TRBV3-1/TRBV3-2	TRBJ2-3	.	.
TGTGCCAGCAGCCTGGGGACCAGAAACAATGAGCAGTTCTTC	CASSLGTRNNEQFF	TRBV5-4	TRBJ2-1	.	.
TGTGCCAGCAGCGTACGGAGCGGGGTTGAGACCCAGTACTTC	CASSVRSGVETQYF	TRBV9	TRBJ2-5	.	TRBD2
TGTGCCAGCAGTTACCCGACTCCCTATTCACCCCTCCACTTT	CASSYPTPYSPLHF	TRBV6-6	TRBJ1-6	.	.
TGCGCCAGCAGCTTTGCGGGTGACACTGAAGCTTTCTTT	CASSFAGDTEAFF	TRBV5-1	TRBJ1-1	.	.
TGTGCCACCAGCCGGGTCAGCTCCTACAATGAGCAGTTCTTC	CATSRVSSYNEQFF	TRBV15	TRBJ2-1	.	.
TGTGCCAGCACCGGGACAGGGGGTAATTCACCCCTCCACTTT	CASTGTGGNSPLHF	TRBV2	TRBJ1-6	once	TRBD1
TGCAGTGCTGGACGGGCTGAAGCTTTCTTT	CSAGRAEAFF	TRBV20-1	TRBJ1-1	few	.
TGTGCCAGCACCCAGACGGGGGGCTACACCTTC	CASTQTGGYTF	TRBV6-6	TRBJ1-2	.	.
TGTGCCAGCAGTTACCGAACCAGGAACACTGAAGCTTTCTTT	CASSYRTRNTEAFF	TRBV6-5	TRBJ1-1	.	.
TGTGCCAGCAGCTCTGGACAGTCGCCAGATACGCAGTATTTT	CASSSGQSPDTQYF	TRBV5-4	TRBJ2-3	once	.
TGTGCCAGCAGTGATCGGCAGGGGACTGGCTACACCTTC	CASSDRQGTGYTF	TRBV2	TRBJ1-2	.	.
TGCGCCAGCAGCCAAGCCGATAACGACTATGGCTACACCTTC	CASSQADNDYGYTF	TRBV4-1	TRBJ1-2	.	.
TGCGCCAGCAGTCCCAGGTCCGACACTGAAGCTTTCTTT	CASSPRSDTEAFF	TRBV10-1	TRBJ1-1	.	.
TGCGCCAGCAGCTTAAAAGGGGAAAAGACGGAGACCCAGTACTTC	CASSLKGEKTETQYF	TRBV5-1	TRBJ2-5	.	.
TGTGCCAGCAGCCCAGGAGAAGGCGCCTCCTACAATGAGCAGTTCTTC	CASSPGEGASYNEQFF	TRBV11-3	TRBJ2-1	once	.
TGTGCCACCAGTGATTCTGGGACTAGCGGGGGGCCGAAGGGAGATACGCAGTATTTT	CATSDSGTSGGPKGDTQYF	TRBV24-1	TRBJ2-3	.	TRBD2
TGTGCCAGTAGTGGGACAGGTAGCAATCAGCCCCAGCATTTT	CASSGTGSNQPQHF	TRBV19	TRBJ1-5	.	TRBD1
TGCGCCAGCAGCTTGGTGCCGACAGGGCCTGAAGCTTTCTTT	CASSLVPTGPEAFF	TRBV5-1	TRBJ1-1	once	TRBD1
TGTGCCAGCAGCTTAGTGTTTGGCTACACCTTC	CASSLVFGYTF	TRBV7-9	TRBJ1-2	.	.
TGTGCCAGCAGGTCCCCGGGACAGGGGTCCCAAGGCTATAGCTACACCTTC	CASRSPGQGSQGYSYTF	TRBV28	TRBJ1-2	once	TRBD1
TGTGCCAGCAGCCCGGGACCCTTGATGGGCTACACCTTC	CASSPGPLMGYTF	TRBV6-5	TRBJ1-2	few	.
TGTGCCAGCAGCCGGACTAGCGGTGCTAGCACAGATACGCAGTATTTT	CASSRTSGASTDTQYF	TRBV7-2	TRBJ2-3	.	TRBD2
TGCGCCAGCAGCCAGGGCGGGGGGGCCGTCAATGAGCAGTTCTTC	CASSQGGGAVNEQFF	TRBV4-1	TRBJ2-1	few	TRBD2
TGTGCCAGCAGCTTAAGTGGGACGGCAGCCGGGGAGCTGTTTTTT	CASSLSGTAAGELFF	TRBV11-1	TRBJ2-2	once	.
TGTGCCAGCAGCTATACAGGGGGCAGCACAGATACGCAGTATTTT	CASSYTGGSTDTQYF	TRBV5-6	TRBJ2-3	.	TRBD1
TGTGCCAGCAGGCCGGGACTAGCAAACACCGGGGAGCTGTTTTTT	CASRPGLANTGELFF	TRBV2	TRBJ2-2	.	TRBD2
TGCGCCAGCAGCGTTGGAGCGGGGGGCTCTGGGGCCAACGTCCTGACTTTC	CASSVGAGGSGANVLTF	TRBV5-1	TRBJ2-6	.	TRBD2
TGTGCCTGGAGTGAGGGTAGACGCACAGATACGCAGTATTTT	CAWSEGRRTDTQYF	TRBV30	TRBJ2-3	.	.
TGTGCCAGCCGGGGCGGGGGGCTCTACAATGAGCAGTTCTTC	CASRGGGLYNEQFF	TRBV27	TRBJ2-1	.	TRBD2
TGCGCCAGCAGCCTAGAACAGGGGGCCGCCTATGGCTACACCTTC	CASSLEQGAAYGYTF	TRBV5-1	TRBJ1-2	.	TRBD1
TGTGCCTGGAGTGTGAGTGGGGCCAACGTCCTGACTTTC	CAWSVSGANVLTF	TRBV30	TRBJ2-6	.	.
TGTGCCAGCTCACCACCGAGCGCCGGGACCTACGAGCAGTACTTC	CASSPPSAGTYEQYF	TRBV18	TRBJ2-7	.	.
TGTGCCACCAGGTCGACAGGGAGCTCCTACAATGAGCAGTTCTTC	CATRSTGSSYNEQFF	TRBV24-1	TRBJ2-1	.	TRBD1
TGTGCCAGCAGTTTGGTGGGGAATGAGCAGTTCTTC	CASSLVGNEQFF	TRBV27	TRBJ2-1	once	.
TGTGCCACCGCACTCTCTGGGGCCAACGTCCTGACTTTC	CATALSGANVLTF	TRBV15	TRBJ2-6	.	.
TGTGCCAGCAGTGAGAGGGAGACCCAGTACTTC	CASSERETQYF	TRBV2	TRBJ2-5	.	.
TGTGCCAGCAGTGGACAGGGGAACACTGAAGCTTTCTTT	CASSGQGNTEAFF	TRBV2	TRBJ1-1	.	TRBD1
TGTGCCAGCAGCTTATCTGTTGACTATGGCTACACCTTC	CASSLSVDYGYTF	TRBV7-9	TRBJ1-2	.	.
TGTGCCTGGAGCCGGGATGAAAAACTGTTTTTT	CAWSRDEKLFF	TRBV30	TRBJ1-4	.	.
TGTGCCATCAGTGAGCCGAACGGACTTAAGAACACTGAAGCTTTCTTT	CAISEPNGLKNTEAFF	TRBV10-3	TRBJ1-1	once	.
TGTGCCAGCTCACCACCCAGTTACAATGAGCAGTTCTTC	CASSPPSYNEQFF	TRBV18	TRBJ2-1	.	.
TGTGCCAGCAGCCCATCAAGGAATGAGCAGTTCTTC	CASSPSRNEQFF	TRBV14	TRBJ2-1	.	.